Below, 17 T cell receptor beta chains from the same sample are listed, as sequenced in a study of metastatic and nonmetastatic thyroid tumors. With MiXCR, TCRdb reprocessed the PCR reads. Among roughly 81,000 clones, 8% to 9.5% were seen once, and the ten largest hold approximately 10%. All patients were untreated before thyroid surgery. Material for sequencing was blood. The receptors were sampled from a female donor with papillary thyroid cancer or a benign thyroid nodule (not recorded which). Some clones in this sample may be carry-over from other donors' samples.

There are many counts of this clone. This clone may be a read error of a much larger clone one base away. Other DNA sequences in the same sample also yield this CDR3. V gene TRBV6-1 combines with J gene TRBJ2-7; tentative D call: TRBD2 (6 bases). This CDR3 comprises 15 residues. Germline CDR1 MNHNS, CDR2 SASEGT. The CDR3 region is CASSEAGGKHYEQYF. CDR3 DNA: TGTGCCAGCAGCGAAGCGGGCGGAAAACACTACGAGCAGTACTTC.

This clone was observed many times. This chain links TRBV7-9 with TRBJ2-2, with D unclear. CDR3 length equals 17 residues. CDR1 and CDR2 from the germline V gene are SEHNR and FQNEAQ (reference sequence). V was trimmed by 5 bases and J by 1 base, leaving 17 bases between them. The CDR3 protein is CASSPIRTELNTGELFF. CDR3 nucleotides: TGTGCCAGCAGCCCTATCAGAACAGAGCTGAACACCGGGGAGCTGTTTTTT.

Remarks on this clone: Other DNA variants within this sample encode the same CDR3. V is TRBV5-1 and J is TRBJ2-5, with 7 nucleotides matching TRBD1. Germline V gives CDR1 SGHRS, CDR2 YFSETQ. V gave up 1 base and J gave up 1 base; unmatched junction bases: 4. This CDR3 has 15 residues. CDR3 in amino acids: CASSLFGDSQETQYF. The CDR3, as DNA: TGCGCCAGCAGCTTGTTCGGGGACAGCCAAGAGACCCAGTACTTC.

The sample holds a few counts of this clone. The chain recombines TRBV24-1 with TRBJ2-5, with no clear D. V was cut by 2 bases and J by 4 bases, with 10 bases left in between. The germline CDR1 and CDR2 sequences are KGHDR and SFDVKD. This CDR3 comprises 14 residues. The CDR3: CATSDSTVGETQYF. The CDR3 nucleotides read TGTGCCACCAGTGATTCCACAGTAGGAGAGACCCAGTACTTC.

This clone appeared a few times. The V gene is TRBV10-1, the J gene TRBJ2-2; the D is unclear. The CDR3 consists of 16 residues. V was clipped by 0 bases and J by 2 bases, with 10 bases between them. CDR1 WNHNN and CDR2 SYGVQD come from the germline V gene (reference sequence). The CDR3 loop is CASSESGSLNTGELFF. The CDR3 DNA follows: TGCGCCAGCAGTGAGTCGGGTAGCTTAAACACCGGGGAGCTGTTTTTT.

This clone was counted ten times or more. The J gene is TRBJ1-2, the V gene TRBV20-1, with a possible D match to TRBD1 (5 bases). The CDR3 has 14 residues. Deletions cut 5 bases from V and 3 bases from J, with 16 bases between. The V gene's germline CDR1 is DFQATT and CDR2 SNEGSKA (reference sequence). CDR3 nucleotides: TGCAGTGCTCCCCAGCCGGGGCGTCACTATGGCTACACCTTC. It is translated as CSAPQPGRHYGYTF.

The V call is TRBV13, the J call TRBJ1-2, with 7 bases identical to TRBD1. Trimming removed 1 base from V and 4 bases from J; junction bases left unmatched: 3. The CDR3 runs to 14 residues. The V gene's germline CDR1 is PRHDT and CDR2 FYEKMQ (reference sequence). The CDR3 DNA reads as TGTGCCAGCAGCTTAGTAGGGGGCCCCTATGGCTACACCTTC. As protein: CASSLVGGPYGYTF.

The chain recombines TRBV11-2 with TRBJ1-3; D is uncertain. The CDR3 runs 14 residues. The V gene lost 1 base and the J gene lost 3 bases, with 7 bases spanning the gap. Germline assignment: CDR1 SGHAT and CDR2 FQNNGV. CDR3: CASSLVGDGNTIYF. CDR3 in DNA: TGTGCCAGCAGCTTAGTTGGTGATGGAAACACCATATATTTT. Filled out from reference TRBV11-2 and TRBJ1-3, the complete variable domain reads EAGVAQSPRYKIIEKRQSVAFWCNPISGHATLYWYQQILGQGPKLLIQFQNNGVVDDSQLPKDRFSAERLKGVDSTLKIQPAKLEDSAVYLCASSLVGDGNTIYFGEGSWLTVV.

This clone was seen ten or more times. The chain uses TRBV28 and TRBJ2-7; no reliable D call. The CDR3 length is 15 residues. The germline V and J ends were trimmed by 7 bases and 0 bases, with 16 bases remaining between them. CDR1 is MDHEN and CDR2 is SYDVKM in the germline V gene. CDR3 in DNA: TGTGCCAGCACCACTTTCCGGGTTAGCTCCTACGAGCAGTACTTC. Its protein product is CASTTFRVSSYEQYF. Filled out from reference TRBV28 and TRBJ2-7, the complete variable domain reads DVKVTQSSRYLVKRTGEKVFLECVQDMDHENMFWYRQDPGLGLRLIYFSYDVKMKEKGDIPEGYSVSREKKERFSLILESASTNQTSMYLCASTTFRVSSYEQYFGPGTRLTVT.

This clone has ten or more counts. The rearrangement joins TRBV24-1 to TRBJ1-5; D call uncertain. The CDR3 sequence is 12 residues long. V shed 1 base and J shed 7 bases, with 4 bases lying between them. Looked up from germline, CDR1 is KGHDR and CDR2 is SFDVKD. The CDR3 region has the DNA TGTGCCACCAGTGATTTTGGGCAGCCCCAGCATTTT. It codes for CATSDFGQPQHF.

The chain links TRBV5-6 to TRBJ2-3; 10 bases fit TRBD1. Unmatched junction bases numbered 8, after V lost 4 bases and J lost 3 bases. Germline CDR1 is SGHDT and CDR2 is YYEEEE. The CDR3 extends over 16 amino acids. For the CDR3, the DNA is TGTGCCAGCAGCCCGGACAGGGGGTGGGGGACAGATACGCAGTATTTT. Its protein product is CASSPDRGWGTDTQYF.

This clone appeared many times. This sequence joins TRBV28 and TRBJ1-5; D is uncertain. With 4 bases removed from V and 9 bases from J, the gap between germline ends came to 16 bases. The CDR3 extends over 14 amino acids. Germline assignment: CDR1 MDHEN and CDR2 SYDVKM. The CDR3 DNA is TGTGCCAGCAGTTCGCACGAGCCCCCGAGGCCCCAGCATTTT. This codes for CASSSHEPPRPQHF.

This clone was detected many times. The chain is built from TRBV9 and TRBJ2-7; possibly TRBD2 for D (7 bases). The CDR3 consists of 15 residues. Germline-derived CDR1 and CDR2 are SGDLS and YYNGEE. V lost 0 bases and J 1 base, leaving 11 bases between the germline ends. The CDR3 nucleotides are TGTGCCAGCAGCGTAGGGGGGGGCCTTTCCTACGAGCAGTACTTC. Translated, it gives CASSVGGGLSYEQYF.

This clone has at least ten counts. The gene calls are TRBV5-1 and TRBJ1-6; tentative D call: TRBD1 (5 bases). CDR3 size: 17 residues. Trimming pared 5 bases from V and 3 bases from J, leaving 18 bases between. Germline V gene sequence: CDR1 SGHRS, CDR2 YFSETQ. The chain's CDR3 is CASSYSVQANYNSPLHF. The CDR3 coding sequence is TGCGCCAGCAGTTACTCGGTACAGGCGAACTATAATTCACCCCTCCACTTT.

This clone occurred many times. The chain links TRBV2 to TRBJ1-3; no definite D call. V was pared by 6 bases and J by 1 base, with 13 bases between. Germline CDR1 and CDR2: SNHLY and FYNNEI. The CDR3 totals 15 residues. CDR3 region: CASRGSQKSGNTIYF. The DNA for the CDR3 is TGTGCCAGCAGGGGCAGTCAGAAGTCTGGAAACACCATATATTTT.

This clone was recorded at least ten times. This chain links TRBV19 with TRBJ1-5; the D is unclear. V was pared by 5 bases and J by 7 bases, with 12 bases between. This CDR3 comprises 13 residues. The V gene's germline CDR1 is LNHDA and CDR2 SQIVND (reference sequence). CDR3 protein: CASSPGTGQPQHF. CDR3 sequence (DNA): TGTGCCAGTAGTCCCGGTACCGGGCAGCCCCAGCATTTT.

This chain uses TRBV6-2 or TRBV6-3 with TRBJ2-2; no definite D call. From germline, CDR1 is MNHEY and CDR2 SVGEGT. CDR3 length: 17 amino acids. V shed 2 bases and J shed 0 bases, with 13 bases lying between them. CDR3 nucleotide sequence: TGTGCCAGCAGTTACGGCGCCAGCCGCACGAACACCGGGGAGCTGTTTTTT. It is translated as CASSYGASRTNTGELFF.